This T cell receptor (beta chain) was recorded in a study of glioma-infiltrating T cells. Study-level findings and limits: Very few CDR3 sequences were shared between tissue and blood. Tissue-blood divergence was below expectation in non-neoplastic patients, above in gliomas.

Using RNA template, CDR3s of TCR alpha and beta were amplified with iRepertoire arm-PCR. One-step reverse transcription and amplification started from about 100-400 ng of tissue mRNA or PBMC total RNA. Via MiXCR, TCRdb re-called the multiplex PCR reads, giving one row per CDR3 protein. There are about 140,000 distinct CDR3 sequences in the sample; 35% to 50% occur only once, and 15% to 25% lies in the top ten. At least ten counts were recorded for this clonotype. Antigen: not known. Germline CDR1 is MNHEY and CDR2 is SMNVEV (reference sequence). There are 13 residues in the CDR3. The V end lost 7 bases, the J end lost 3 bases, and 12 bases lay between the germline ends.

The sample consisted of glioma tissue, nonneoplastic brain tissue, or PBMCs (not recorded which). The origin of this receptor is a human donor with low-grade glioma or glioblastoma, undergoing nonglioma brain surgery, or in good health (not recorded which). The genes are TRBV27 and TRBJ1-1; D remains ambiguous. This chain's CDR3 is CASKRSLDTEAFF. The CDR3 DNA follows: TGTGCCAGCAAACGGAGCCTAGACACTGAAGCTTTCTTT.